These T cell receptor beta chains were read from a single sample in a study of cytomegalovirus exposure and HLA in healthy donors. Data came from immunoSEQ multiplex PCR; TCRdb stores just in-frame clones and leaves some out. The table lists roughly 140,000 clones, around 80% of them singletons. Source material: PBMCs. The receptors come from a middle-aged woman in good health and CMV-seropositive. Each CDR3 is given with its conserved first and last residue. The D gene is left open where the match is weak. The size of a clone is reported for some rows only, either as once, few or many, or as a class for expanded clones.

d_gene: .; v_gene: TRBV27; j_gene: TRBJ1-2; abundance: .; len: 14; CDR3nt: TGTGCCAGCAGTTTGGGGCGGACAAACTATGGCTACACCTTC; CDR3aa: CASSLGRTNYGYTF
d_gene: .; v_gene: TRBV9; j_gene: TRBJ2-2; abundance: few; len: 15; CDR3nt: TGTGCCAGCAGGGAGGGGGCAAGAAGTTCGGGGGAGCTGTTTTTT; CDR3aa: CASREGARSSGELFF
d_gene: .; v_gene: TRBV10-3; j_gene: TRBJ2-5; abundance: .; len: 13; CDR3nt: TGTGCCATCAGGGGGCAGATTCAAGAGACCCAGTACTTC; CDR3aa: CAIRGQIQETQYF
d_gene: .; v_gene: TRBV18; j_gene: TRBJ1-1; abundance: once; len: 13; CDR3nt: TGTGCCAGCTCACCCCGACAGCAAACTGAAGCTTTCTTT; CDR3aa: CASSPRQQTEAFF
d_gene: .; v_gene: TRBV11-1; j_gene: TRBJ2-1; abundance: .; len: 13; CDR3nt: TGTGCCAGCACCCAAGCCCGGGGAGGTATACAGTTCTTC; CDR3aa: CASTQARGGIQFF
d_gene: .; v_gene: TRBV13; j_gene: TRBJ1-2; abundance: .; len: 12; CDR3nt: TGTGCCAGCAGCGAACAGCCCGAAGGCTACACCTTC; CDR3aa: CASSEQPEGYTF
d_gene: .; v_gene: TRBV23-1; j_gene: TRBJ2-7; abundance: .; len: 14; CDR3nt: TGCGCCAGCAGTCATGAGGACAGCTCCTACGAGCAGTACTTC; CDR3aa: CASSHEDSSYEQYF
d_gene: TRBD1; v_gene: TRBV2; j_gene: TRBJ1-6; abundance: .; len: 14; CDR3nt: TGTGCCAGCAGAACTGGACAGGGGACTTCACCCCTCCACTTT; CDR3aa: CASRTGQGTSPLHF
d_gene: .; v_gene: TRBV4-1; j_gene: TRBJ1-4; abundance: .; len: 16; CDR3nt: TGCGCCAGCAGCCAAGGGGACACCGAAACTAATGAAAAACTGTTTTTT; CDR3aa: CASSQGDTETNEKLFF
d_gene: .; v_gene: TRBV19; j_gene: TRBJ1-5; abundance: once; len: 14; CDR3nt: TGTGCCAGTAGTATGTCCAGGGAGGATCAGCCCCAGCATTTT; CDR3aa: CASSMSREDQPQHF
d_gene: TRBD1; v_gene: TRBV4-3; j_gene: TRBJ2-7; abundance: few; len: 15; CDR3nt: TGCGCCAGCAGCGAGGACAGGGCATCCCTCTACGAGCAGTACTTC; CDR3aa: CASSEDRASLYEQYF
d_gene: .; v_gene: TRBV7-8; j_gene: TRBJ2-3; abundance: .; len: 14; CDR3nt: TGTGCCAGCAGCTTATGGCAGGCCTTGGATACGCAGTATTTT; CDR3aa: CASSLWQALDTQYF
d_gene: .; v_gene: TRBV7-2; j_gene: TRBJ1-1; abundance: few; len: 14; CDR3nt: TGTGCCAGCAGCTTTTCTTTGAATCAGGGCGTGTCTTTCTTT; CDR3aa: CASSFSLNQGVSFF
d_gene: TRBD1; v_gene: TRBV28; j_gene: TRBJ1-2; abundance: .; len: 14; CDR3nt: TGTGCCAGCAGTGGGGGACAGGGGGTATATGGCTACACCTTC; CDR3aa: CASSGGQGVYGYTF
d_gene: TRBD1; v_gene: TRBV4-2; j_gene: TRBJ2-3; abundance: .; len: 16; CDR3nt: TGTGCCAGCAGCCAATACGGACAGGGGAACACAGATACGCAGTATTTT; CDR3aa: CASSQYGQGNTDTQYF
d_gene: .; v_gene: TRBV18; j_gene: TRBJ2-1; abundance: .; len: 13; CDR3nt: TGTGCCAGCTCACCAAACCGACAGATTGAGCAGTTCTTC; CDR3aa: CASSPNRQIEQFF
d_gene: .; v_gene: TRBV28; j_gene: TRBJ2-7; abundance: .; len: 12; CDR3nt: TGTGCCAGCAGTTTATACAGCAGCGAGCAGTACTTC; CDR3aa: CASSLYSSEQYF
d_gene: TRBD1; v_gene: TRBV10-2; j_gene: TRBJ1-2; abundance: .; len: 15; CDR3nt: TGCGCCAGCAGTGAGTCGCTAGGGGGCTCGGGTGGCTACACCTTC; CDR3aa: CASSESLGGSGGYTF
d_gene: TRBD2; v_gene: TRBV9; j_gene: TRBJ2-2; abundance: .; len: 15; CDR3nt: TGTGCCAGCAGCGTAGGGACTAGCAACACCGGGGAGCTGTTTTTT; CDR3aa: CASSVGTSNTGELFF
d_gene: .; v_gene: TRBV27; j_gene: TRBJ1-5; abundance: .; len: 13; CDR3nt: TGTGCCAGCAGTACCCAGACAGGTCAGCCCCAGCATTTT; CDR3aa: CASSTQTGQPQHF
d_gene: .; v_gene: TRBV18; j_gene: TRBJ2-1; abundance: .; len: 13; CDR3nt: TGTGCCAGCTCACCCCCCGGTCAAAACGAGCAGTTCTTC; CDR3aa: CASSPPGQNEQFF
d_gene: .; v_gene: TRBV11-2; j_gene: TRBJ2-7; abundance: .; len: 14; CDR3nt: TGTGCCAGCAGCCCTGTGGGTAGGGGCGGTGAGCAGTACTTC; CDR3aa: CASSPVGRGGEQYF
d_gene: .; v_gene: TRBV7-8; j_gene: TRBJ1-4; abundance: .; len: 15; CDR3nt: TGTGCCAGCAGCTTAGGGGCCGCAACTAATGAAAAACTGTTTTTT; CDR3aa: CASSLGAATNEKLFF
d_gene: .; v_gene: TRBV30; j_gene: TRBJ1-3; abundance: .; len: 12; CDR3nt: TGTGCCTGGAGGGCCTCTGGAAACACCATATATTTT; CDR3aa: CAWRASGNTIYF
d_gene: .; v_gene: TRBV15; j_gene: TRBJ2-6; abundance: .; len: 16; CDR3nt: TGTGCCACCAGCAGAGCTGGAGGCTCTGGGGCCAACGTCCTGACTTTC; CDR3aa: CATSRAGGSGANVLTF
d_gene: .; v_gene: TRBV4-2; j_gene: TRBJ1-2; abundance: .; len: 14; CDR3nt: TGTGCCAGCAGCCAAGCGGGGGGGCGCGATGGCTACACCTTC; CDR3aa: CASSQAGGRDGYTF
d_gene: .; v_gene: TRBV15; j_gene: TRBJ2-1; abundance: .; len: 16; CDR3nt: TGTGCCACCAGCAGTGGGCGTTTTAGCTCCTACAATGAGCAGTTCTTC; CDR3aa: CATSSGRFSSYNEQFF
d_gene: TRBD2; v_gene: TRBV13; j_gene: TRBJ2-4; abundance: .; len: 19; CDR3nt: TGTGCCAGCAGCCCTTCCGGGACTAGCGGGGATCTAGCCAAAAACATTCAGTACTTC; CDR3aa: CASSPSGTSGDLAKNIQYF
d_gene: TRBD2; v_gene: TRBV6-1; j_gene: TRBJ2-3; abundance: .; len: 16; CDR3nt: TGCGCCAGCAGTGAAAGGGTTAGCGGGTTGGCAGATACGCAGTATTTT; CDR3aa: CASSERVSGLADTQYF
d_gene: TRBD1; v_gene: TRBV6-1; j_gene: TRBJ1-2; abundance: once; len: 15; CDR3nt: TGTGCCAGCAGGCCCGACAGGGCTTCTTCGTATGGCTACACCTTC; CDR3aa: CASRPDRASSYGYTF
d_gene: TRBD2; v_gene: TRBV6-1; j_gene: TRBJ2-1; abundance: .; len: 15; CDR3nt: TGTGCCAGCAGTGGCCCTAGCGGAACCTACAATGAGCAGTTCTTC; CDR3aa: CASSGPSGTYNEQFF
d_gene: TRBD1; v_gene: TRBV25-1; j_gene: TRBJ2-7; abundance: .; len: 16; CDR3nt: TGTGCCAGCAGTGAATTAGGGGGACAGGGAATAGGGGAGCAGTACTTC; CDR3aa: CASSELGGQGIGEQYF
d_gene: .; v_gene: TRBV4-1; j_gene: TRBJ2-7; abundance: .; len: 15; CDR3nt: TGCGCCAGCAGCCAAGAAGGGGGTAAGACCTACGAGCAGTACTTC; CDR3aa: CASSQEGGKTYEQYF
d_gene: TRBD2; v_gene: TRBV27; j_gene: TRBJ2-1; abundance: .; len: 15; CDR3nt: TGTGCCAGCAGTTTGTTAGCGGGAGGTGGGAATGAGCAGTTCTTC; CDR3aa: CASSLLAGGGNEQFF
d_gene: TRBD1; v_gene: TRBV10-2; j_gene: TRBJ1-5; abundance: .; len: 16; CDR3nt: TGCGCCAGCAGTGACCCCGGGACAGGGGGTTCTCAGCCCCAGCATTTT; CDR3aa: CASSDPGTGGSQPQHF
d_gene: TRBD1; v_gene: TRBV7-6; j_gene: TRBJ2-1; abundance: .; len: 13; CDR3nt: TGTGCCAGCAGCCCACGACAGGGGACCATGGAGTTCTTC; CDR3aa: CASSPRQGTMEFF
d_gene: .; v_gene: TRBV27; j_gene: TRBJ2-2; abundance: .; len: 15; CDR3nt: TGTGCCAGCACTTACAGCAGGGGGGACACCGGGGAGCTGTTTTTT; CDR3aa: CASTYSRGDTGELFF
d_gene: .; v_gene: TRBV6-1; j_gene: TRBJ2-3; abundance: .; len: 15; CDR3nt: TGTGCCAGCAGTGCGCTCTCCCTACCCACAGATACGCAGTATTTT; CDR3aa: CASSALSLPTDTQYF
d_gene: TRBD2; v_gene: TRBV30; j_gene: TRBJ2-3; abundance: once; len: 13; CDR3nt: TGTGCCTGGAGTGTACCCAGCGGGGGAGGTGGTTATTTT; CDR3aa: CAWSVPSGGGGYF
d_gene: TRBD1; v_gene: TRBV10-3; j_gene: TRBJ1-1; abundance: few; len: 14; CDR3nt: TGTGCCATCAGTAAGACAGGGGGGACGGGTGAAGCTTTCTTT; CDR3aa: CAISKTGGTGEAFF
d_gene: .; v_gene: TRBV5-1; j_gene: TRBJ2-7; abundance: few; len: 13; CDR3nt: TGCGCCAGCAGCTACGGGACTGACTACGAGCAGTACTTC; CDR3aa: CASSYGTDYEQYF
d_gene: TRBD2; v_gene: TRBV5-4; j_gene: TRBJ2-1; abundance: .; len: 15; CDR3nt: TGTGCCAGCAGCATAGGACTAGCGGGGAACAATGAGCAGTTCTTC; CDR3aa: CASSIGLAGNNEQFF
d_gene: .; v_gene: TRBV30; j_gene: TRBJ1-5; abundance: few; len: 13; CDR3nt: TGTGCCTGGAGTAGGGGGGGCTATCAGCCCCAGCATTTT; CDR3aa: CAWSRGGYQPQHF
d_gene: .; v_gene: TRBV4-2; j_gene: TRBJ2-7; abundance: .; len: 14; CDR3nt: TGTGCCAGCAGCCAAGTATCGGGGGTCTACGAGCAGTACTTC; CDR3aa: CASSQVSGVYEQYF
d_gene: TRBD1; v_gene: TRBV29-1; j_gene: TRBJ2-7; abundance: .; len: 13; CDR3nt: TGCAGCATCTGGGCGGACAGGGCGAACGAGCAGTACTTC; CDR3aa: CSIWADRANEQYF
d_gene: TRBD1; v_gene: TRBV18; j_gene: TRBJ1-5; abundance: few; len: 14; CDR3nt: TGTGCCAGCTCACGGGACAGGGGGGATCAGCCCCAGCATTTT; CDR3aa: CASSRDRGDQPQHF